The source of this T cell receptor (beta chain) is a study of human versus mouse CDR3 diversity and MHC coevolution. CDR1 SGHNT and CDR2 YYREEE come from the germline V gene (reference sequence). The CDR3 totals 18 residues. The trim removed 3 bases at V and 1 base at J, leaving 9 bases unmatched. As regards this clone: No antigen is known for it.

The table came from immunoSEQ multiplex PCR; TCRdb's copy has only in-frame clones and leaves some out. The table lists about 60,000 clones, 90% to 95% of them singletons. Notes on the study in general: Human CDR3s averaged more deletions and insertions than mouse CDR3s. About 1.7 million TCR beta clonotypes were estimated for humans, the largest repertoire.

Naive CD4 T cells, CD45RO-negative and CD62L-positive, were flow-sorted from PBMCs. The chain joins TRBV5-4 to TRBJ2-3; 12 positions match TRBD2. The sequenced sample was naive CD4+ T cells from blood. Regarding subset: CD45RO-negative CD62L-positive naive CD4 T cells. The clonotype was recovered from a person between 60 and 69 years old in good health. The CDR3 nucleotides read TGTGCCAGCAGCTCCTCTAGCGGGAGGGTTTTAGGCACAGATACGCAGTATTTT. This encodes CASSSSSGRVLGTDTQYF.